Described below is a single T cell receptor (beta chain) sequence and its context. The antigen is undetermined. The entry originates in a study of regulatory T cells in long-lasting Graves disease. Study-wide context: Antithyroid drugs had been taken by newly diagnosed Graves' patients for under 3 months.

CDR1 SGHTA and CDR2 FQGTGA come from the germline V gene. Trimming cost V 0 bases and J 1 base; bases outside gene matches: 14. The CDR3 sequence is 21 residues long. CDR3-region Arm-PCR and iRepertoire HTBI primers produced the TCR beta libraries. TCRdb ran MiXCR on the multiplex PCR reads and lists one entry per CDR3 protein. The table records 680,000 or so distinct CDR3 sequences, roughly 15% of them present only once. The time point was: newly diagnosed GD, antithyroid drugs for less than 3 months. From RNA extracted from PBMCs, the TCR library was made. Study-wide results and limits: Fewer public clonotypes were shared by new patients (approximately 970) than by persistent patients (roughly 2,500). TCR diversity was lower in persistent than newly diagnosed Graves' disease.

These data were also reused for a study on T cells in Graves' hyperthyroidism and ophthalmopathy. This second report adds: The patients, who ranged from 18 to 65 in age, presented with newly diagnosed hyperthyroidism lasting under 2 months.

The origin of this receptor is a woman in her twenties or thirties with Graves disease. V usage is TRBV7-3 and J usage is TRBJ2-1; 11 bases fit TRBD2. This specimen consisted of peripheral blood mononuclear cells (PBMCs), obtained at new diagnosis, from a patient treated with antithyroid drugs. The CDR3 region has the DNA TGTGCCAGCAGCTTAACGTTGGGACTAGCGGTCAACTACGGATCCTACAATGAGCAGTTCTTC. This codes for CASSLTLGLAVNYGSYNEQFF.